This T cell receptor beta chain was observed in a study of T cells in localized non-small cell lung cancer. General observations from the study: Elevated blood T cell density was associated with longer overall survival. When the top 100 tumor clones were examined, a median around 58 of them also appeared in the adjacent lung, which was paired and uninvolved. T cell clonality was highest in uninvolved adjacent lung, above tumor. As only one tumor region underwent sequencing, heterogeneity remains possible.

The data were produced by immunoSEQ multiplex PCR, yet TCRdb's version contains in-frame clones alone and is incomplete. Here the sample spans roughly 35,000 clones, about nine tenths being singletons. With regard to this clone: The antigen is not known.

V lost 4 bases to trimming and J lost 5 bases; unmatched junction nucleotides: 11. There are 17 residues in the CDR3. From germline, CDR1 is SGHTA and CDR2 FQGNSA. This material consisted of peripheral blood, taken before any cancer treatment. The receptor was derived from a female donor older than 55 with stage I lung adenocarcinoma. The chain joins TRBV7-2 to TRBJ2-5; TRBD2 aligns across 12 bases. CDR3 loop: CASSSLGTSGGRETQYF. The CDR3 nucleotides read TGTGCCAGCAGCTCCCTCGGAACTAGCGGGGGGCGCGAGACCCAGTACTTC. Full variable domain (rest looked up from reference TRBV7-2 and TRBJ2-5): GAGVSQSPSNKVTEKGKDVELRCDPISGHTALYWYRQSLGQGLEFLIYFQGNSAPDKSGLPSDRFSAERTGGSVSTLTIQRTQQEDSAVYLCASSSLGTSGGRETQYFGPGTRLLVL.